The 29 T cell receptor beta chains reported below all come from one sample, sequenced in a study of tumor and adjacent non-tumor tissue in lung cancer. Three rounds of nested PCR, following a modified ARM-PCR protocol, produced the TCRbeta library. TCRdb fed the multiplex PCR reads into MiXCR, producing one record per CDR3 protein. Of around 120,000 distinct CDR3 sequences in the sample, 66% were seen once. The template was RNA from unsorted bulk tissue. Sequenced sample: lung tumor tissue. The source of these receptors is a young man with non-small cell lung cancer.

Turning to this clonotype: This sequence may be a read error, since a much larger clone differs from it by one base. This chain links TRBV10-3 with TRBJ2-2, with D possibly matching TRBD1 (6 bases). Trimming stripped 8 bases from V and 5 bases from J, with 15 bases between. Per germline, CDR1 ENHRY and CDR2 SYGVKD. The CDR3 consists of 14 residues. The CDR3 spells CAIGGREGTGELFF. The CDR3 bases are TGTGCCATCGGGGGCAGGGAAGGAACCGGGGAGCTGTTTTTT.

As for this clonotype: A much larger clone lies a single base off, so this may be a read error. V gene TRBV12-3 or TRBV12-4 combines with J gene TRBJ1-1; D gene uncertain. The length of the CDR3 is 13 residues. The CDR3 nucleotides are TGTGCCAGCAGTTTAATGGTGAACACTGAAGTTTTCTTT. Its translation is CASSLMVNTEVFF.

In the case of this clonotype: Sequence at one end of the junction differs from germline and may be a read error. The V and J genes are TRBV29-1 and TRBJ2-5, with D perhaps TRBD1 (5 bases). The CDR3 contains 12 residues. Germline V gene sequence: CDR1 SQVTM, CDR2 ANQGSEA. The CDR3 nucleotides are TGCAGCGTTGATCCGGACATAGAGACCCATTACTTC. It specifies CSVDPDIETHYF.

In its sample, this clonotype ranks as medium-sized. V usage is TRBV11-2 and J usage is TRBJ2-3; D is possibly TRBD1 or TRBD2 (6 bases each). This CDR3 has 15 amino acids. CDR1 and CDR2 from the germline V gene are SGHAT and FQNNGV. The V and J ends lost 3 bases and 0 bases respectively, with 10 bases between them. Here the CDR3 reads CASSFGGPSTDTQYF. Here the CDR3 DNA reads TGTGCCAGCAGCTTTGGGGGGCCAAGCACAGATACGCAGTATTTT.

As to this clonotype: Because the CDR3 is missing its conserved closing phenylalanine or tryptophan, this is likely a read error. This chain links TRBV12-3 or TRBV12-4 with TRBJ1-6, with D perhaps TRBD1 (5 bases). The CDR3 is made up of 15 amino acids. V lost 9 bases, J lost 9 bases, and 21 bases lay in between. CDR3 sequence: CASTEQDSLGSPLHI. CDR3 DNA sequence: TGTGCCAGTACCGAACAGGATTCCTTAGGTTCACCCCTCCACATT.

This clonotype was seen only a few times. The V call is TRBV6-5, the J call TRBJ2-7; 8 bases align to TRBD2. There are 14 residues in the CDR3. Looked up from germline, CDR1 is MNHEY and CDR2 is SVGAGI. Trimming removed 6 bases from V and 3 bases from J; junction bases left unmatched: 7. The CDR3 coding sequence is TGTGCCAGCAGGCCGGGACTAGTGGTCTACGAGCAGTACTTC. Translating it yields CASRPGLVVYEQYF.

For this clonotype: At one boundary the junction diverges from the germline segment, which might be a read error. The chain is built from TRBV24-1 and TRBJ2-5, with a tentative D call TRBD1 (5 bases). The CDR3 spans 14 residues. Germline CDR1 KGHDR, CDR2 SFDVKD. The CDR3 loop is CGTSDRQLGETQYF. The CDR3 DNA reads as TGTGGCACCAGTGATCGACAGCTTGGGGAGACCCAGTACTTC.

Remarks on this clonotype: Relative to the germline gene, one junction end is altered; a read error may explain this. This chain uses TRBV6-5 with TRBJ1-1, with 7 bases matching TRBD1. Germline lookup yields CDR1 MNHEY and CDR2 SVGAGI. This CDR3 has 14 residues. CDR3 residues: CASGYNRDSLGAFF. The CDR3 DNA follows: TGTGCCAGCGGTTACAACCGGGACAGCCTTGGAGCTTTCTTT.

Ten or more counts support this clonotype. This chain links TRBV7-9 with TRBJ2-2; D is ambiguous. CDR1 is SEHNR and CDR2 is FQNEAQ in the germline V gene (reference sequence). This CDR3 has 16 residues. V was cut by 5 bases and J by 1 base, with 14 bases left in between. The CDR3 nucleotides are TGTGCCAGCAGCCCCAGTCTTAATTTGAACACCGGGGAGCTGTTTTTT. This sequence encodes CASSPSLNLNTGELFF.

Points on this clonotype: Because it lacks the conserved phenylalanine or tryptophan at the end, this CDR3 is likely a read error. This chain connects TRBV11-2 to TRBJ2-3; D not certain. CDR3 length: 16 amino acids. The germline CDR1 and CDR2 sequences are SGHAT and FQNNGV. The germline V and J ends were trimmed by 5 bases and 5 bases, with 20 bases remaining between them. As DNA, the CDR3 is TGTGCCAGCAGCCTATTGTTCGGCGGCGGCATAGATACGCAGTATTAT. It is translated as CASSLLFGGGIDTQYY.

About this clonotype itself: This may be a read error, as it is one base from a much larger clone. Given the absence of the conserved phenylalanine or tryptophan at the CDR3 end, a read error is likely. This chain connects TRBV20-1 to TRBJ2-5; D tentatively reads TRBD1 or TRBD2 (5 bases each). Trimming left V 5 bases short and J 4 bases short, with 17 bases between. CDR3 size: 14 residues. The germline V gene has CDR1 DFQATT and CDR2 SNEGSKA (reference sequence). The CDR3 sequence: CSAGTEASLETQYC. In DNA form, the CDR3 reads TGCAGTGCTGGGACCGAGGCCAGTCTAGAGACCCAGTACTGC.

Comments on this clonotype: This may arise from a read error, as a much more abundant clone is one base away. This chain joins TRBV6-5 and TRBJ1-2, with 7 bases aligning to TRBD1. CDR3 length equals 15 residues. Trimming at V came to 6 bases and at J to 4 bases, leaving 11 bases not matched to a gene. Germline-derived CDR1 and CDR2 are MNHEY and SVGAGI. CDR3 sequence (DNA): TGTGCCAGCAGGGTACAGGGGTCTACTGGCTATGGCTACACCTTC. Protein product: CASRVQGSTGYGYTF.

In its sample, this clonotype was seen a few times. A much larger clone lies one base from this, so it may be a read error. The J gene is TRBJ1-2, the V gene TRBV6-1, with D unresolved. The CDR3 runs 13 residues. The V gene's germline CDR1 is MNHNS and CDR2 SASEGT. V lost 6 bases, J lost 4 bases, and 12 bases lay in between. The CDR3 nucleotides read TGTGCCAGCAGCCTGGTTTGGGGCTATGGCTACACCTTC. Its translation: CASSLVWGYGYTF.

For this clonotype: At one boundary the junction diverges from the germline segment, which might be a read error. The V gene is TRBV4-1, the J gene TRBJ2-7; perhaps TRBD1 as D (6 bases). The CDR3 contains 16 residues. CDR1 is MGHRA, CDR2 YSYEKL, per germline. The CDR3 nucleotides are TGTGCCAGCAGCCAAGATGAGATGGGACAAAGCTATGAGCAGTACTTC. Translated: CASSQDEMGQSYEQYF.

V usage is TRBV12-3 or TRBV12-4 and J usage is TRBJ1-4, with D unclear. The CDR3 runs to 14 residues. This CDR3 is CVSSRTAGDEKLFF. CDR3 in DNA: TGTGTAAGCAGTCGGACGGCCGGTGATGAAAAACTGTTTTTT.

About this clonotype: A read error is likely, as this CDR3 ends without the conserved phenylalanine or tryptophan. V and J are TRBV29-1 and TRBJ1-2, with D uncertain. This CDR3 contains 12 residues. Germline-derived CDR1 and CDR2 are SQVTM and ANQGSEA. The germline V and J ends were trimmed by 6 bases and 8 bases, with 16 bases remaining between them. CDR3 region: CSVAWIGEGYTI. The CDR3 DNA is TGCAGCGTCGCCTGGATAGGCGAAGGCTACACCATC.

Note on this clonotype: At one end, the junction sequence differs from germline, possibly due to a read error. The chain links TRBV20-1 to TRBJ2-1, with D perhaps TRBD2 (7 bases). CDR1 is DFQATT and CDR2 is SNEGSKA in the germline V gene (reference sequence). This CDR3 has 14 residues. CDR3 sequence: CSARQPGGYDDQFF. CDR3 coding DNA: TGCAGTGCCAGACAACCGGGGGGCTACGATGATCAGTTCTTC.

This clonotype was recorded a few times. The chain links TRBV5-1 to TRBJ2-1; no clear D. The CDR3 sequence is 11 residues long. The germline V and J ends were trimmed by 3 bases and 2 bases, with 0 bases remaining between them. Germline V gene lookup returns CDR1 SGHRS and CDR2 YFSETQ. This CDR3 is CASSSYNEQFF. The CDR3 DNA reads as TGCGCCAGCAGCTCCTACAATGAGCAGTTCTTC.

The chain links TRBV14 to TRBJ1-1; 9 nucleotides align to TRBD1. The CDR3 totals 13 residues. J gave up 8 bases and V 6 bases, and 7 bases lay outside the gene matches. Germline V gives CDR1 SGHDN, CDR2 FVKESK. The DNA for the CDR3 is TGTGCCAGCAGGCCACAGGGGGCGGGGGAAGCTTTCTTT. Its protein product is CASRPQGAGEAFF.

This clonotype was detected ten times or more. The V call is TRBV6-5, the J call TRBJ2-3; 13 nucleotides align to TRBD2. V gave up 8 bases and J gave up 4 bases; unmatched junction bases: 6. This CDR3 has 15 residues. The germline V gene encodes CDR1 MNHEY and CDR2 SVGAGI. The CDR3 loop reads CASCRTSGGADTQYF. The CDR3 DNA reads as TGTGCCAGCTGCCGGACTAGCGGGGGAGCAGATACGCAGTATTTT.

By share of the sample, this clonotype is medium-sized. The rearrangement uses TRBV4-1 and TRBJ2-6; possibly TRBD1 for D (5 bases). Germline V gene sequence: CDR1 MGHRA, CDR2 YSYEKL. This CDR3 is 17 amino acids long. V was cut by 4 bases and J by 4 bases, with 17 bases left in between. In DNA form, the CDR3 reads TGCGCCAGCAGCCCCAATGGGGCCGTCTCCGGGGCCAACGTCCTGACTTTC. Translated: CASSPNGAVSGANVLTF.

As concerns this clonotype: This sequence may be a read error, since a much larger clone differs from it by one base. The chain carries TRBV4-1 and TRBJ1-3, with D possibly TRBD1 on 5 matching bases. The CDR3 extends over 15 amino acids. The germline V gene encodes CDR1 MGHRA and CDR2 YSYEKL. CDR3 protein: CANSQDEGDGNTIYF. The CDR3 DNA follows: TGCGCCAACAGCCAAGATGAAGGGGATGGAAACACCATATATTTT.

This clonotype was observed a single time. An end of the junction does not agree with germline; a read error may underlie this. This rearrangement joins TRBV20-1 to TRBJ1-5; D is unclear. The CDR3 is 14 amino acids. Germline CDR1 is DFQATT and CDR2 is SNEGSKA (reference sequence). The CDR3 sequence is CSASPERAGQPQHF. CDR3 bases: TGCAGTGCTAGCCCGGAGAGGGCTGGTCAGCCCCAGCATTTC.

Many counts were recorded for this clonotype. The CDR3 DNA reads as TGTGCCAGCAGCTTACCGGGGACCGGGGAGCTGTTTTTT. This codes for CASSLPGTGELFF. The chain couples TRBV7-9 to TRBJ2-2, with D possibly being TRBD2 (5 bases). Between the trimmed V and J ends, which lost 2 bases and 5 bases, there was a span of 6 bases. Per germline, CDR1 SEHNR and CDR2 FQNEAQ (reference sequence). This CDR3 region has 13 residues. The entire variable domain, with the rest obtained from reference TRBV7-9 and TRBJ2-2, is as follows: DTGVSQNPRHKITKRGQNVTFRCDPISEHNRLYWYRQTLGQGPEFLTYFQNEAQLEKSRLLSDRFSAERPKGSFSTLEIQRTEQGDSAMYLCASSLPGTGELFFGEGSRLTVL.

A single count supports this clonotype. This chain connects TRBV6-2 or TRBV6-3 to TRBJ2-3, with 7 bases matching TRBD1. Germline V gene data show CDR1 as MNHEY and CDR2 as SVGEGT. The length of the CDR3 is 14 residues. After removal of 10 bases from V and 4 bases from J, the junction contained 11 bases not matched to a gene. In DNA form, the CDR3 reads TGTGCCAACAGACAAGGGACAGCCGCAGATACGCAGTATTTT. Its protein is CANRQGTAADTQYF.

This clonotype has only one observation. With a much larger clone just one base away, this may be a read error. The chain combines TRBV12-3 or TRBV12-4 with TRBJ1-1; no reliable D call. Trimming left V 3 bases short and J 0 bases short, with 8 bases between. CDR3 length equals 14 residues. CDR3 amino acids: CASSFNLMNTEAFF. CDR3 coding DNA: TGTGCCAGCAGTTTTAACCTCATGAACACTGAAGCTTTCTTT.

Note on this clonotype: Being one base from a much bigger clone, this may be a read error. This sequence joins TRBV4-3 and TRBJ2-1; TRBD2 agrees at 12 bases. V was pared by 1 base and J by 10 bases, with 8 bases of the junction left unmatched. The germline gives CDR1 LGHNA, CDR2 YSLEER. CDR3 length equals 16 residues. The chain's CDR3 is CASSQAMTSGSLEQFF. As DNA, the CDR3 is TGCGCCAGCAGCCAAGCTATGACTAGCGGGAGTTTGGAGCAGTTCTTC.

In regard to this clonotype: A much larger clonotype is one base distant, so this may be a read error. This chain uses TRBV20-1 with TRBJ2-3; TRBD2 agrees at 7 bases. Germline V gene lookup returns CDR1 DFQATT and CDR2 SNEGSKA (reference sequence). This CDR3 has 16 residues. CDR3 loop: CTARDWGGGATDTQYF. For the CDR3, the DNA is TGCACTGCTAGAGATTGGGGCGGGGGTGCCACAGATACGCAGTATTTT.

The sample holds many counts of this clonotype. The chain has TRBV5-1 and TRBJ2-5, with TRBD1 as a possible D gene (6 bases). This CDR3 comprises 12 residues. V dropped 1 base and J dropped 5 bases, with 6 bases sitting between them. Germline values: CDR1 SGHRS, CDR2 YFSETQ. The CDR3 DNA reads TGCGCCAGCAGCTTGACAGGGGAGACCCAGTACTTC. Its translation: CASSLTGETQYF.